Detailed here is one TCR beta chain. This sample was taken from a study of cytomegalovirus exposure and HLA in healthy donors. 60 Vbeta and 13 Jbeta primers were used in PCR. The table came from immunoSEQ multiplex PCR; TCRdb's copy has only in-frame clones and leaves some out. Of about 120,000 clones in the sample, about two thirds were seen once. The CDR3 spans 12 residues. Germline CDR1 and CDR2: SGDLS and YYNGEE. The trim removed 5 bases at V and 9 bases at J, leaving 7 bases unmatched. The rearrangement uses TRBV9 and TRBJ1-2, with 7 nucleotides matching TRBD1. The sample was PBMCs. This clonotype was obtained from a man younger than 45 in good health and CMV-seropositive. CDR3 region: CASSPDRVRYTF. In nucleotides, the CDR3 is TGTGCCAGCAGTCCAGACAGGGTGCGCTACACCTTC.